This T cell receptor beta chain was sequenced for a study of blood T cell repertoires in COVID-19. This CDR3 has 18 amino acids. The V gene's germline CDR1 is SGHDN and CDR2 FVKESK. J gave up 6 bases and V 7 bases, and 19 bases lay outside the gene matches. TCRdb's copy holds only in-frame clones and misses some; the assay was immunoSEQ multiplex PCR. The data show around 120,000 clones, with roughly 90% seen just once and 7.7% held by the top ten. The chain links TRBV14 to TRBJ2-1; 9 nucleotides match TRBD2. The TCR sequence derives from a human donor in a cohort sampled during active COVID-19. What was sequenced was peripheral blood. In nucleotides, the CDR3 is TGTGCCAGCAAGGGGTTAGCGGGAGATTATGGTACAAGCAATGAGCAGTTCTTC. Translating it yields CASKGLAGDYGTSNEQFF. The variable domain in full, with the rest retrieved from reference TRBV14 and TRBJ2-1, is EAGVTQFPSHSVIEKGQTVTLRCDPISGHDNLYWYRRVMGKEIKFLLHFVKESKQDESGMPNNRFLAERTGGTYSTLKVQPAELEDSGVYFCASKGLAGDYGTSNEQFFGPGTRLTVL.